The 19 T cell receptor beta chains reported below all come from one sample, sequenced in a study of molecular identifiers for immune sequencing clone quantification. Each CDR3 protein is one row after TCRdb ran MiXCR on the PCR reads. Of under 650,000 distinct CDR3 sequences detected, less than 20% appear once; the ten largest clones hold roughly 0.9%. Sequencing was performed on naive CD8+ T cells from blood, with Jurkat cell RNA spiked in. Regarding subset: FACS-sorted CD8+CD4-CCR7+CD45RA+ naive T cells. These TCRs come from a human donor in good health. Some libraries in this study had Jurkat cell RNA spiked in.

This clonotype has ten or more counts. As DNA, the CDR3 is TGTGCCAGCACTACCTTTGCGGGTGACAATCAGCCCCAGCATTTT. Translated, it gives CASTTFAGDNQPQHF. The rearrangement links TRBV27 to TRBJ1-5; D is unresolved. The CDR3 is 15 residues long. The germline V gene encodes CDR1 MNHEY and CDR2 SMNVEV (reference sequence). V lost 7 bases to trimming and J lost 3 bases, with 16 bases between them.

This clonotype was observed at least ten times. V is TRBV7-2 and J is TRBJ1-5; D might be TRBD1 (5 bases). This CDR3 spans 12 amino acids. Germline V CDR1 and CDR2: SGHTA, FQGNSA. V lost 6 bases and J lost 7, with 10 bases in between. The CDR3 DNA sequence: TGTGCCAGCAGATACCAGGGCCAGCCCCAGCATTTT. Translation: CASRYQGQPQHF.

In this sample, this clonotype turned up a few times. The rearrangement joins TRBV27 to TRBJ2-7; D uncertain. CDR3 length equals 14 residues. Germline V CDR1 and CDR2: MNHEY, SMNVEV (reference sequence). Trimming stripped 8 bases from V and 2 bases from J, with 16 bases between. The CDR3, as DNA: TGTGCCAGCCGTACCTATGACATCCCCTACGAGCAGTACTTC. It translates to CASRTYDIPYEQYF.

This clonotype has only a few counts. V is TRBV6-5 and J is TRBJ1-1, with 8 bases fitting TRBD1. J lost 0 bases, V lost 6 bases, and 6 bases had no gene match. The CDR3 has 15 amino acids. In germline, CDR1 is MNHEY, CDR2 SVGAGI. In nucleotides, the CDR3 is TGTGCCAGCAGCCAACCGGACAGGGTGAACACTGAAGCTTTCTTT. It is translated as CASSQPDRVNTEAFF.

Ten or more counts support this clonotype. The chain has TRBV30 and TRBJ1-1; D remains ambiguous. Germline assignment: CDR1 GTSNPN and CDR2 SVGIG (reference sequence). The CDR3 extends over 12 amino acids. Trimming pared 2 bases from V and 9 bases from J, leaving 13 bases between. CDR3 sequence: CAWSPEVGKAFF. CDR3 nucleotide sequence: TGTGCCTGGAGTCCCGAGGTGGGAAAAGCTTTCTTT. Full variable domain (remainder filled in from reference TRBV30 and TRBJ1-1): SQTIHQWPATLVQPVGSPLSLECTVEGTSNPNLYWYRQAAGRGLQLLFYSVGIGQISSEVPQNLSASRPQDRQFILSSKKLLLSDSGFYLCAWSPEVGKAFFGQGTRLTVV.

This chain joins TRBV7-6 and TRBJ2-2; 9 bases agree with TRBD1. Trimming cost V 4 bases and J 4 bases; bases outside gene matches: 4. CDR1 is SGHVS, CDR2 FNYEAQ, per germline. This CDR3 spans 15 amino acids. The CDR3 DNA is TGTGCCAGCAGCTACAGGGGGCGAGGCACCGGGGAGCTGTTTTTT. Translated, it gives CASSYRGRGTGELFF.

The CDR3 protein is CASSLMGGRMWTDTQYF. CDR3 bases: TGTGCCAGCAGCCTCATGGGCGGGAGGATGTGGACAGATACGCAGTATTTT. The rearrangement links TRBV14 to TRBJ2-3; TRBD2 agrees at 8 bases. The CDR3 covers 17 residues. Germline V gene sequence: CDR1 SGHDN, CDR2 FVKESK. J lost 3 bases, V lost 4 bases, and 12 bases had no gene match.

In this sample, this clonotype turned up a few times. An end of the junction differs from the germline gene, which may be a read error. The rearrangement joins TRBV7-9 to TRBJ1-1; D is possibly TRBD1 (5 bases). Germline assignment: CDR1 SEHNR and CDR2 FQNEAQ (reference sequence). The length of the CDR3 is 13 residues. Written as DNA, the CDR3 is TGTGCCAGCAGCCCAGGGTCCACCACTGAAGCTCTCTTT. As protein: CASSPGSTTEALF.

Ten or more counts support this clonotype. V gene TRBV7-6 combines with J gene TRBJ2-3, with D perhaps matching TRBD2 (6 bases). Trimming removed 1 base from V and 0 bases from J, with 11 bases in between. Germline V CDR1 and CDR2: SGHVS, FNYEAQ. CDR3 length: 16 residues. The CDR3 sequence is CASSLVVAESTDTQYF. CDR3 DNA: TGTGCCAGCAGCTTAGTCGTAGCGGAAAGCACAGATACGCAGTATTTT.

J is TRBJ1-5 and V is TRBV7-2; 12 bases fit TRBD1. J lost 7 bases, V lost 5 bases, and 6 bases had no gene match. This CDR3 is built from 15 residues. CDR1 is SGHTA and CDR2 is FQGNSA in the germline V gene. The CDR3 here is CASSTGTGGRQPQHF. DNA of the CDR3: TGTGCCAGCAGCACCGGGACAGGGGGCCGGCAGCCCCAGCATTTT.

Concerning this clonotype: This may be a read error, as it is one base from a much larger clone. The V and J genes are TRBV6-5 and TRBJ2-7, with 11 bases lining up with TRBD1. The CDR3 is made up of 16 amino acids. CDR1 MNHEY and CDR2 SVGAGI come from the germline V gene. Here the CDR3 reads CASSRDRGRPSYGQYF. CDR3 coding DNA: TGTGCCAGCAGCCGGGACAGGGGGAGGCCATCCTACGGGCAGTACTTC.

This clonotype occurred many times. V is TRBV5-1 and J is TRBJ2-4; D may be TRBD1 (5 bases). Germline CDR1 SGHRS, CDR2 YFSETQ. V lost 0 bases, J lost 0 bases, and 16 bases lay in between. The CDR3 spans 18 residues. The CDR3 spells CASSLEGISVLAKNIQYF. CDR3 DNA: TGCGCCAGCAGCTTGGAGGGGATCAGCGTACTAGCCAAAAACATTCAGTACTTC.

This rearrangement joins TRBV9 to TRBJ2-7; 7 nucleotides agree with TRBD1. CDR3 size: 14 residues. The germline gives CDR1 SGDLS, CDR2 YYNGEE. Unmatched junction bases numbered 2, after V lost 0 bases and J lost 2 bases. CDR3 sequence reads: CASSVATGAYEQYF. DNA for the CDR3: TGTGCCAGCAGCGTAGCTACAGGGGCCTACGAGCAGTACTTC. Full variable domain (rest looked up from reference TRBV9 and TRBJ2-7): DSGVTQTPKHLITATGQRVTLRCSPRSGDLSVYWYQQSLDQGLQFLIQYYNGEERAKGNILERFSAQQFPDLHSELNLSSLELGDSALYFCASSVATGAYEQYFGPGTRLTVT.

The table lists this clonotype with many counts. The chain links TRBV7-9 to TRBJ2-5, with unresolved D. This CDR3 is 15 amino acids long. The ends were cut back, 3 bases at V and 1 base at J, with 12 bases in the middle. Germline CDR1 reads SEHNR; CDR2 reads FQNEAQ (reference sequence). The CDR3 nucleotides are TGTGCCAGCAGCTTGCCGGCGGCGGTCCAAGAGACCCAGTACTTC. It codes for CASSLPAAVQETQYF.

This clonotype was counted ten times or more. The chain has TRBV7-2 and TRBJ2-7, with TRBD2 matching 7 bases. The germline gives CDR1 SGHTA, CDR2 FQGNSA. After removal of 0 bases from V and 4 bases from J, the junction contained 9 bases not matched to a gene. This CDR3 has 16 residues. CDR3 nucleotide sequence: TGTGCCAGCAGCTTAGCGTTCGGGCGGGAGTCATACGAGCAGTACTTC. Translation: CASSLAFGRESYEQYF.

V usage is TRBV4-3 and J usage is TRBJ1-3, with a tentative D call TRBD1 (5 bases). CDR1 is LGHNA, CDR2 YSLEER, per germline. The CDR3 covers 17 residues. Trimming cost V 0 bases and J 0 bases, with 12 bases left between them. CDR3 sequence (DNA): TGCGCCAGCAGCCAAGATTGGGGCAGCCTCTCTGGAAACACCATATATTTT. Protein: CASSQDWGSLSGNTIYF.

This clonotype has a count of ten or more. This CDR3 reads CATRTGTSGEYF. CDR3 nucleotide sequence: TGTGCCACCCGTACAGGGACTAGCGGGGAGTACTTC. This chain uses TRBV7-2 with TRBJ2-4, with 13 bases identical to TRBD2. Germline values: CDR1 SGHTA, CDR2 FQGNSA. After removal of 10 bases from V and 14 bases from J, the junction contained 8 bases not matched to a gene. The CDR3 length is 12 residues. Based on the CDR3 plus reference TRBV7-2 and TRBJ2-4, the full variable domain is GAGVSQSPSNKVTEKGKDVELRCDPISGHTALYWYRQSLGQGLEFLIYFQGNSAPDKSGLPSDRFSAERTGGSVSTLTIQRTQQEDSAVYLCATRTGTSGEYFGAGTRLSVL.

The sample holds many counts of this clonotype. The J gene is TRBJ2-7, the V gene TRBV6-5, with 9 bases identical to TRBD2. The CDR3 has 14 residues. V trimming: 3 bases; J trimming: 4 bases; junction bases outside the gene matches: 4. CDR1 and CDR2 (germline): MNHEY, SVGAGI. The CDR3, as DNA: TGTGCCAGCAGTTATGGGACTAGCTTTTACGAGCAGTACTTC. As protein: CASSYGTSFYEQYF.

This clonotype was seen just once. The chain recombines TRBV9 with TRBJ2-4; possibly TRBD1 for D (5 bases). The V gene's germline CDR1 is SGDLS and CDR2 YYNGEE. This CDR3 spans 13 amino acids. Trimming pared 0 bases from V and 9 bases from J, leaving 10 bases between. The CDR3 sequence: CASSVDRQTIQYF. The CDR3, as DNA: TGTGCCAGCAGCGTAGACAGGCAGACCATTCAGTACTTC.